The 30 T cell receptor beta chains given below trace back to one sample, sequenced in a study of CD8 T cells in ankylosing spondylitis. TCRdb reprocessed the 5' RACE reads via MiXCR and lists one record per CDR3 protein. Among 240,000 or so distinct CDR3 sequences, roughly a tenth were seen once, and the ten largest hold less than 7%. Sequenced input: blood, either unsorted or a sorted T cell fraction (not recorded which). The receptors shown here come from a male donor with ankylosing spondylitis or in good health (not recorded which).

This clonotype was observed many times. V usage is TRBV6-5 and J usage is TRBJ2-7; D possibly corresponds to TRBD1 (6 bases). V was trimmed by 0 bases and J by 1 base, leaving 16 bases between them. There are 17 residues in the CDR3. Germline V gene lookup returns CDR1 MNHEY and CDR2 SVGAGI. CDR3 in amino acids: CASSYSVRQDKSYEQYF. The CDR3, as DNA: TGTGCCAGCAGTTACTCTGTAAGACAGGACAAGTCCTACGAGCAGTACTTC.

The chain's CDR3 is CASSFQGAEAFF. The CDR3 DNA follows: TGCGCCAGCAGCTTTCAGGGTGCAGAAGCTTTCTTT. The rearrangement links TRBV5-1 to TRBJ1-1; perhaps TRBD1 as D (5 bases). CDR3 size: 12 residues. The ends were cut back, 2 bases at V and 8 bases at J, with 10 bases in the middle. Per germline, CDR1 SGHRS and CDR2 YFSETQ.

This clonotype was seen ten or more times. This chain connects TRBV20-1 to TRBJ2-4; D is perhaps TRBD2 (6 bases). Trimming removed 2 bases at V and 15 bases at J, with 17 bases between. Germline V gene sequence: CDR1 DFQATT, CDR2 SNEGSKA (reference sequence). The CDR3 is 12 residues long. The CDR3 loop reads CSARREQSGPYF. The DNA of the CDR3 is TGCAGTGCTAGACGGGAGCAGTCTGGTCCGTACTTC.

The J gene is TRBJ2-1, the V gene TRBV12-3 or TRBV12-4; TRBD2 matches 9 bases. The CDR3 has 19 amino acids. V shed 3 bases and J 0 bases; nucleotides not matched to a gene: 12. The CDR3 DNA sequence: TGTGCCAGCAGTTTCGGGGGCGGGACTAGCCGGAGCTCCTACAATGAGCAGTTCTTC. It specifies CASSFGGGTSRSSYNEQFF.

This clonotype was observed many times. J is TRBJ2-5 and V is TRBV6-1, with D maybe TRBD2 (5 bases). V was pared by 2 bases and J by 2 bases, with 9 bases between. Germline CDR1 is MNHNS and CDR2 is SASEGT. The CDR3 has 14 amino acids. The CDR3 nucleotides are TGTGCCAGCAGTGAATCGGGGTTTCAAGAGACCCAGTACTTC. It encodes CASSESGFQETQYF.

This clonotype came up a few times. V usage is TRBV10-2 and J usage is TRBJ1-5; TRBD1 agrees at 7 bases. Germline CDR1 is WSHSY and CDR2 is SAAADI. The CDR3 runs to 16 residues. J was trimmed by 2 bases and V by 7 bases; bases with no gene match: 11. The CDR3 sequence is CASKGGPGQGNQPQHF. The CDR3, as DNA: TGCGCCAGCAAGGGCGGACCCGGACAGGGCAATCAGCCCCAGCATTTT.

This clonotype was seen repeatedly, ten times or more. This chain joins TRBV4-1 and TRBJ2-1, with 9 bases aligning to TRBD2. From germline, CDR1 is MGHRA and CDR2 YSYEKL. The CDR3 consists of 16 residues. V trimming: 1 base; J trimming: 4 bases; junction bases outside the gene matches: 5. CDR3 region: CASSQALAGPYNEQFF. As DNA, the CDR3 is TGCGCCAGCAGCCAAGCCCTAGCGGGACCTTACAATGAGCAGTTCTTC.

In its sample, this clonotype was seen a few times. This chain joins TRBV4-2 and TRBJ2-1, with D tentatively TRBD1 or TRBD2 (5 bases each). From germline, CDR1 is LGHNA and CDR2 YNFKEQ. There are 14 residues in the CDR3. V lost 5 bases and J lost 6, with 14 bases in between. In nucleotides, the CDR3 is TGTGCCAGCAGCAGCCCCGGGGCTCGCAATGAGCAGTTCTTC. The encoded protein is CASSSPGARNEQFF.

This clonotype has a count of ten or more. The V and J genes are TRBV27 and TRBJ2-1; D gene unclear. Germline CDR1 and CDR2: MNHEY and SMNVEV (reference sequence). Trimming removed 2 bases at V and 5 bases at J, with 10 bases between. The CDR3 runs 14 residues. CDR3 sequence reads: CASSLRPRNNEQFF. The DNA for the CDR3 is TGTGCCAGCAGTTTAAGGCCTAGGAACAATGAGCAGTTCTTC.

The rearrangement joins TRBV2 to TRBJ1-4; 9 bases are shared with TRBD1. J gave up 4 bases and V 6 bases, and 3 bases lay outside the gene matches. The CDR3 is made up of 14 amino acids. The germline V gene encodes CDR1 SNHLY and CDR2 FYNNEI. The CDR3 region is CASSDRGVNEKLFF. CDR3 bases: TGTGCCAGCAGCGACAGGGGGGTTAATGAAAAACTGTTTTTT.

Ten or more counts support this clonotype. The chain combines TRBV10-3 with TRBJ2-5, with TRBD2 matching over 10 bases. V dropped 6 bases and J dropped 3; count of bases not matched to a gene: 10. Germline-derived CDR1 and CDR2 are ENHRY and SYGVKD. The CDR3 runs to 16 residues. The chain's CDR3 is CAIRSGTSAAKETQYF. CDR3 sequence (DNA): TGTGCCATCAGATCCGGGACTAGCGCAGCGAAAGAGACCCAGTACTTC.

The chain is built from TRBV16 and TRBJ1-1; D remains ambiguous. V lost 0 bases and J lost 1, with 6 bases in between. This CDR3 spans 14 amino acids. Per germline, CDR1 KGHSY and CDR2 FQNENV. The CDR3 loop reads CASSQSVPNTEAFF. The CDR3, as DNA: TGTGCCAGCAGCCAATCTGTACCGAACACTGAAGCTTTCTTT.

This clonotype has ten or more counts. This chain connects TRBV9 to TRBJ1-1; the D gene is possibly TRBD1 (5 bases). The CDR3 covers 15 residues. Trimming removed 3 bases from V and 1 base from J, with 13 bases in between. Germline CDR1 is SGDLS and CDR2 is YYNGEE. The CDR3 loop reads CASSETGRANTEAFF. The CDR3 DNA is TGTGCCAGCAGCGAAACAGGAAGGGCGAACACTGAAGCTTTCTTT.

This clonotype was observed many times. The CDR3: CASSLVGTGHEQYF. The CDR3 DNA follows: TGTGCCAGCAGCTTAGTGGGGACAGGCCACGAGCAGTACTTC. The chain joins TRBV7-8 to TRBJ2-7; 8 bases fit TRBD1. The germline gives CDR1 SGHVS, CDR2 FQNEAQ. The CDR3 runs 14 residues. The ends lost 1 base at V and 5 bases at J; junction bases unmatched: 4.

This clonotype was detected many times. V gene TRBV5-1 combines with J gene TRBJ2-3; D is ambiguous. The CDR3 consists of 11 residues. V gave up 0 bases and J gave up 11 bases, with 7 bases separating them. The germline V gene encodes CDR1 SGHRS and CDR2 YFSETQ. The CDR3 DNA reads as TGCGCCAGCAGCTTGGCTGGGAAGCAGTATTTT. This gives the protein CASSLAGKQYF.

The table lists this clonotype with a few counts. This rearrangement joins TRBV5-5 to TRBJ1-1, with D unclear. Deletions cut 1 base from V and 0 bases from J, with 10 bases between. Germline lookup yields CDR1 SGHKS and CDR2 YYEKEE (reference sequence). The CDR3 consists of 15 residues. This CDR3 is CASSLHPSLNTEAFF. In nucleotides, the CDR3 is TGTGCCAGCAGCTTGCACCCGAGCTTGAACACTGAAGCTTTCTTT.

This clonotype showed up many times. The chain employs TRBV27 and TRBJ2-2, with a possible D match to TRBD1 (6 bases). CDR1 and CDR2 from the germline V gene are MNHEY and SMNVEV (reference sequence). V lost 4 bases and J 3 bases, leaving 9 bases between the germline ends. The CDR3 is 14 amino acids. CDR3 sequence: CASSSRGDTGELFF. The CDR3 bases are TGTGCCAGCAGTTCCAGGGGAGACACCGGGGAGCTGTTTTTT.

This clonotype has ten or more counts. This chain joins TRBV5-1 and TRBJ2-1; 10 bases are a match to TRBD2. Trimming took 2 bases from V and 5 from J; bases not matched to a gene: 7. CDR3 length: 16 amino acids. Germline CDR1 and CDR2: SGHRS and YFSETQ. The CDR3 spells CASSFLSGGGNNEQFF. In DNA, the CDR3 is TGCGCCAGCAGCTTCTTAAGCGGGGGGGGTAACAATGAGCAGTTCTTC.

This clonotype occurred many times. This chain links TRBV9 with TRBJ2-7; TRBD1 matches 9 bases. V lost 3 bases, J lost 4 bases, and 5 bases stayed unmatched. Germline V gene lookup returns CDR1 SGDLS and CDR2 YYNGEE. The CDR3 totals 14 residues. The CDR3 nucleotides read TGTGCCAGCAGCGCCCGGGGACAGGGTTACGAGCAGTACTTC. Its protein is CASSARGQGYEQYF.

The sample holds many counts of this clonotype. J is TRBJ2-3 and V is TRBV6-4; 10 bases agree with TRBD1. V lost 4 bases, J lost 5 bases, and 6 bases stayed unmatched. Per germline, CDR1 MRHNA and CDR2 SNTAGT. This CDR3 region has 15 residues. The CDR3 spells CASSAGTGDVDTQYF. The CDR3 DNA reads TGTGCCAGCAGTGCCGGGACAGGGGATGTAGATACGCAGTATTTT.

This clonotype was seen repeatedly, ten times or more. A much larger clone is a single base away; this may be a read error. The V gene is TRBV10-3, the J gene TRBJ1-5; tentatively, D is TRBD1 (6 bases). Germline CDR1 reads ENHRY; CDR2 reads SYGVKD. This CDR3 has 15 residues. The CDR3 is CTIREGERSNQPQHF. The CDR3 DNA reads as TGTACCATCAGGGAGGGGGAAAGGAGCAATCAGCCCCAGCATTTT.

About this clonotype itself: This may be a read error, as it is one base from a much larger clone. J is TRBJ1-1 and V is TRBV29-1; D is ambiguous. The V gene's germline CDR1 is SQVTM and CDR2 ANQGSEA. This CDR3 has 15 residues. Trimming shortened V by 3 bases and J by 4 bases, and 18 bases separated the two germline ends. The CDR3 reads CSVDVFRAMSTEAFF. The CDR3 DNA sequence: TGCAGCGTTGATGTTTTTCGGGCGATGAGCACTGAAGCTTTCTTT.

This clonotype was detected many times. The rearrangement joins TRBV12-3 or TRBV12-4 to TRBJ2-5; 10 bases align to TRBD2. This CDR3 contains 16 residues. With 4 bases clipped from V and 9 bases from J, the junction kept 14 bases outside the gene matches. The CDR3 DNA reads TGTGCCAGCAGTTCCCCCGGGACTAGCGAGCTTAAGGCCCAGTACTTC. The encoded protein is CASSSPGTSELKAQYF.

There are many counts of this clonotype. In nucleotides, the CDR3 is TGCGCCAGCAGTGAGGGGACTTCTTTCTACGAGCAGTACTTC. Its protein is CASSEGTSFYEQYF. The rearrangement uses TRBV10-1 and TRBJ2-7; D is perhaps TRBD2 (6 bases). The CDR3 extends over 14 amino acids. The germline gives CDR1 WNHNN, CDR2 SYGVQD (reference sequence). The V end was cut by 2 bases, the J end by 3 bases, with 11 bases between.

This rearrangement joins TRBV25-1 to TRBJ2-1; 14 bases are shared with TRBD2. The germline V gene has CDR1 MGHDK and CDR2 SYGVNS. The junction had 11 bases not matched to a gene; V was cut back by 4 bases and J by 6 bases. This CDR3 comprises 18 residues. For the CDR3, the DNA is TGTGCCAGCAGTGGAAAGCCCCGACTAGCGGGAGGGCTCAATGAGCAGTTCTTC. This encodes CASSGKPRLAGGLNEQFF. Variable domain in full (rest from reference TRBV25-1 and TRBJ2-1): EADIYQTPRYLVIGTGKKITLECSQTMGHDKMYWYQQDPGMELHLIHYSYGVNSTEKGDLSSESTVSRIRTEHFPLTLESARPSHTSQYLCASSGKPRLAGGLNEQFFGPGTRLTVL.

At least ten counts were recorded for this clonotype. The CDR3 DNA reads TGCGCCAGCAGTGAAACCCCGGAGTCCGGGGAGCTGTTTTTT. This sequence encodes CASSETPESGELFF. The rearrangement joins TRBV10-1 to TRBJ2-2; D remains unclear. CDR3 size: 14 residues. Trimming shortened V by 3 bases and J by 6 bases, and 11 bases separated the two germline ends. Germline CDR1 reads WNHNN; CDR2 reads SYGVQD (reference sequence).

This clonotype occurred many times. The genes are TRBV6-5 and TRBJ2-7; 9 bases fit TRBD1. The CDR3 is 16 residues long. Per germline, CDR1 MNHEY and CDR2 SVGAGI. The V and J ends lost 2 bases and 5 bases, in that order; junction bases with no gene match: 10. The CDR3 region is CASSYDFGTGNHEQYF. CDR3 in DNA: TGTGCCAGCAGTTACGACTTTGGGACAGGGAACCACGAGCAGTACTTC.

This clonotype appeared many times. The gene calls are TRBV7-2 and TRBJ2-7; D is perhaps TRBD1 (6 bases). The CDR3 has 14 residues. CDR1 and CDR2 (germline): SGHTA, FQGNSA. V was cut by 6 bases and J by 6 bases, with 18 bases left in between. This CDR3 is CASRRTTGKREQYF. CDR3 in DNA: TGTGCCAGCAGACGAACAACAGGGAAACGCGAGCAGTACTTC.

The chain combines TRBV4-1 with TRBJ1-6; D perhaps matches TRBD1 (5 bases). The CDR3 has 17 amino acids. The ends were cut back, 3 bases at V and 3 bases at J, with 15 bases in the middle. Germline CDR1 reads MGHRA; CDR2 reads YSYEKL. DNA of the CDR3: TGCGCCAGCAGCCAGATGGTGGGGCTATACTATAATTCACCCCTCCACTTT. It codes for CASSQMVGLYYNSPLHF.

There are a few counts of this clonotype. V usage is TRBV3-1 and J usage is TRBJ1-6, with TRBD1 matching 9 bases. The CDR3 covers 18 residues. V gave up 4 bases and J gave up 5 bases; unmatched junction bases: 12. The germline V gene encodes CDR1 LGHDT and CDR2 YNNKEL (reference sequence). CDR3 sequence: CASSRFDGTGIDNSPLHF. DNA for the CDR3: TGTGCCAGCAGCCGGTTTGACGGGACAGGGATCGATAATTCACCCCTCCACTTT.